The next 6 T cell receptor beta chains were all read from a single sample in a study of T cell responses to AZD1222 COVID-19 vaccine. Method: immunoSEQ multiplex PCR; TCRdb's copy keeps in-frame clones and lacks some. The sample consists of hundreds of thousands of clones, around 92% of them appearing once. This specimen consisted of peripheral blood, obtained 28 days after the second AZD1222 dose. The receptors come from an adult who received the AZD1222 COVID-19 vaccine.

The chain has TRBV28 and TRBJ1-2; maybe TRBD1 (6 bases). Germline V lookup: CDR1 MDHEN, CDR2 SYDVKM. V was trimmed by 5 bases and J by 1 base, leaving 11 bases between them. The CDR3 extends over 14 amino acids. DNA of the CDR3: TGTGCCAGCAGTGCCGGACAGCTTAACTATGGCTACACCTTC. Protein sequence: CASSAGQLNYGYTF.

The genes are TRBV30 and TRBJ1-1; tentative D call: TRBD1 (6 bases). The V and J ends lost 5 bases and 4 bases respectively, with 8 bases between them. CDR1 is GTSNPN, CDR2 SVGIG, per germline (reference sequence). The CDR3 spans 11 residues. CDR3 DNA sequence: TGTGCCTGGGCCAGGGGCACTGAAGCTTTCTTT. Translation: CAWARGTEAFF. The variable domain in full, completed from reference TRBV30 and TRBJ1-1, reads SQTIHQWPATLVQPVGSPLSLECTVEGTSNPNLYWYRQAAGRGLQLLFYSVGIGQISSEVPQNLSASRPQDRQFILSSKKLLLSDSGFYLCAWARGTEAFFGQGTRLTVV.

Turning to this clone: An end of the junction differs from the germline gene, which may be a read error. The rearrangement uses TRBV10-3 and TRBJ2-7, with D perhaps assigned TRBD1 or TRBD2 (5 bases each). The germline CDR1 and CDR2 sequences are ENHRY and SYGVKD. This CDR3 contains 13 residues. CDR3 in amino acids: CAISGGLGTEEYF. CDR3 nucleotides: TGTGCCATCAGTGGGGGTTTGGGGACCGAGGAGTACTTC.

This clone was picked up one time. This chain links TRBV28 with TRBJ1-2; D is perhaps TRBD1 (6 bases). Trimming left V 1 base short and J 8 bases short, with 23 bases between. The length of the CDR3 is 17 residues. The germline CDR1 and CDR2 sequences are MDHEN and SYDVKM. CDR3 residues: CASSLFRGAHNRWGYTF. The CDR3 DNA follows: TGTGCCAGCAGTTTATTCAGGGGTGCACACAATCGCTGGGGCTACACCTTC.

The CDR3 reads CATSRHADMNEQFF. The CDR3, as DNA: TGTGCCACCAGCAGGCACGCGGATATGAATGAGCAGTTCTTC. The gene calls are TRBV15 and TRBJ2-1; D unclear. In germline, CDR1 is LNHNV, CDR2 YYDKDF (reference sequence). V lost 3 bases and J lost 7, with 13 bases in between. CDR3 length: 14 amino acids. The variable domain in full, with the rest retrieved from reference TRBV15 and TRBJ2-1, is DAMVIQNPRYQVTQFGKPVTLSCSQTLNHNVMYWYQQKSSQAPKLLFHYYDKDFNNEADTPDNFQSRRPNTSFCFLDIRSPGLGDTAMYLCATSRHADMNEQFFGPGTRLTVL.

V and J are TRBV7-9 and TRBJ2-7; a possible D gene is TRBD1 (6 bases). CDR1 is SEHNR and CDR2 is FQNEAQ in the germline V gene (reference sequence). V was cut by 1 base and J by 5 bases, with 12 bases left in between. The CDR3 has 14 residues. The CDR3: CASSLGRDNHEQYF. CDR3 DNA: TGTGCCAGCAGCTTAGGCCGGGACAATCACGAGCAGTACTTC.